This T cell receptor beta chain was retrieved from a study of T-cell reconstitution after alpha-beta-depleted transplantation in children. Overall study findings and caveats: After one year, T-cell counts and TCRbeta diversity mostly came from new T cells. Surviving recipient T cells and thymic progenitors accounted for the high day-60 TCRbeta diversity observed in some patients. Approximately two months post-transplant, alpha-beta T cells reportedly originated from several hundred expanded graft clones.

The table lists this clonotype with many counts. What it binds is not known. Molecular barcoding with unique molecular identifiers was used for the TCRbeta library. Via MiXCR, TCRdb re-called the PCR reads, giving one row per CDR3 protein. The sample yields over 450,000 distinct CDR3 sequences, 8% to 11% seen once. This TCR came from a child aged 2-9 years with inherited bone marrow failure, due to receive a stem cell transplant. Material: PBMCs, obtained before TCRalphabeta/CD19-depleted stem cell transplant.

CDR3 loop: CASSLTSGEETQYF. CDR3 DNA: TGCGCCAGCAGCTTGACGTCAGGGGAGGAGACCCAGTACTTC. The chain carries TRBV5-1 and TRBJ2-5, with a possible D match to TRBD1 (6 bases). CDR1 is SGHRS, CDR2 YFSETQ, per germline. Between the trimmed V and J ends, which lost 1 base and 5 bases, there was a span of 12 bases. The CDR3 spans 14 residues.